A selection of T cell receptor beta chains follows, all from one sample in a study of early T cells in non-severe SARS-CoV-2 infection. In TCRdb, the 5' RACE reads were re-called with MiXCR into one record per CDR3 protein. The sample records 40,000 to 50,000 distinct CDR3 sequences, more than 4.5% being singletons. The sample was whole blood, taken at baseline. The receptors stem from an adult who was a healthcare worker with PCR-confirmed SARS-CoV-2 infection or an uninfected control (not recorded which). CDR3s leave out the opening cysteine and the closing phenylalanine or tryptophan. Each record gives: V gene, J gene, CDR3 protein.

v_gene: TRBV7-9
j_gene: TRBJ2-1
CDR3aa: ASSRRGQGFYEQF

v_gene: TRBV18
j_gene: TRBJ2-2
CDR3aa: ASSPVGGNPGTGELF

v_gene: TRBV6-1
j_gene: TRBJ2-7
CDR3aa: ASSERGYEQY

v_gene: TRBV27
j_gene: TRBJ2-7
CDR3aa: ASSFNPNTIHEQY

v_gene: TRBV7-2
j_gene: TRBJ2-1
CDR3aa: ASSSGPSGVSSYNEQF

v_gene: TRBV5-1
j_gene: TRBJ1-1
CDR3aa: ASSSGQPDTEAF

v_gene: TRBV6-6
j_gene: TRBJ2-7
CDR3aa: ASSITGTYEQY

v_gene: TRBV4-2
j_gene: TRBJ2-6
CDR3aa: ASSQDGLSGANVLT

v_gene: TRBV20-1
j_gene: TRBJ1-5
CDR3aa: SASRGPGRDQPQH

v_gene: TRBV10-3
j_gene: TRBJ2-5
CDR3aa: AISVVKSGMQETQY

v_gene: TRBV7-8
j_gene: TRBJ1-1
CDR3aa: ASSLDRDTRNTEAF

v_gene: TRBV18
j_gene: TRBJ1-6
CDR3aa: ASSLRGPGGDSPLH

v_gene: TRBV18
j_gene: TRBJ2-3
CDR3aa: ASSPAPGQVTDTQY

v_gene: TRBV5-1
j_gene: TRBJ2-3
CDR3aa: ASSLLLSTDTQY

v_gene: TRBV20-1
j_gene: TRBJ1-1
CDR3aa: SARGPLNTEAF

v_gene: TRBV29-1
j_gene: TRBJ2-7
CDR3aa: SVKIAGERRGNEQY

v_gene: TRBV6-1
j_gene: TRBJ2-7
CDR3aa: ASSEAMVSYEQY

v_gene: TRBV20-1
j_gene: TRBJ2-1
CDR3aa: SASVAGVFYNEQF

v_gene: TRBV4-1
j_gene: TRBJ1-6
CDR3aa: ASSQVGRRPDSPLH

v_gene: TRBV29-1
j_gene: TRBJ2-7
CDR3aa: SVRNPANYEQY

v_gene: TRBV6-4
j_gene: TRBJ1-3
CDR3aa: ASSAGRTHRNTIY

v_gene: TRBV10-3
j_gene: TRBJ2-3
CDR3aa: AISPSTSGASDTQY